The clone carrying this T cell receptor (beta chain) was observed at least ten times. Antigen unknown. TCRdb recomputed calls from the 5' RACE reads with MiXCR, one row per CDR3 protein. The data contain 20,000 to 25,000 distinct CDR3 sequences, under 5.5% of them singletons. The CDR3 totals 15 residues. The germline V gene has CDR1 MNHEY and CDR2 SMNVEV (reference sequence). V dropped 2 bases and J dropped 5; count of bases not matched to a gene: 7. The source of the sample is a study of spatial heterogeneity in lung cancer. Overall study: Fewer alpha-chain than beta-chain sequences were consistently detected.

General study points: Circulating ubiquitous expanded tumor TCRs were observed more frequently at resection than at follow-up.

Time point specified: sample taken at primary tumor resection. Material for sequencing was whole RNA from tumor, nontumor lung or frozen PBMC, left unsorted. The sample consisted of PBMCs, taken at surgery. The chain combines TRBV27 with TRBJ2-7, with TRBD2 matching over 9 bases. This clonotype originated in a male donor with early-stage non-small cell lung cancer. The CDR3 is CASSLGRGRANEQYF. The CDR3 DNA reads TGTGCCAGCAGTTTAGGCCGCGGGAGGGCCAACGAGCAGTACTTC.